This entry features one T cell receptor beta chain sequence. This entry comes from a study of T cell repertoires in cytomegalovirus infection. TCRdb used MiXCR to reprocess the reads, holding one entry per CDR3 protein. The sample includes about 490,000 distinct CDR3 sequences, about a quarter seen only once; the top ten take 13%. The CDR3 has 13 residues. V dropped 6 bases and J dropped 7 bases, with 16 bases sitting between them. Per the germline V gene, CDR1 is GTSNPN and CDR2 is SVGIG (reference sequence). Sequencing was performed on PBMCs. This receptor was obtained from a human donor in good health (CMV status not recorded). Some clones in this sample may be carry-over from other donors' samples. The chain is built from TRBV30 and TRBJ2-1, with a weak D call TRBD2 (6 bases). DNA for the CDR3: TGTGCCTGCCACGAAGCGGGCGGGAATGAGCAGTTCTTC. Its translation is CACHEAGGNEQFF.